This entry lists 27 T cell receptor beta chains sequenced from one sample in a study of cytomegalovirus exposure and HLA in healthy donors. PCR amplification relied on 60 Vbeta primers (plus 13 Jbeta primers). The assay was immunoSEQ multiplex PCR, and TCRdb's table has in-frame clones only and misses some. The sample has approximately 110,000 clones; 65% to 85% are singletons. Sequences were obtained from PBMCs. These receptors all come from a man aged 45 to 65 in good health and CMV-seronegative.

The chain employs TRBV7-9 and TRBJ1-1, with 10 bases matching TRBD1. The V gene's germline CDR1 is SEHNR and CDR2 FQNEAQ (reference sequence). There are 14 residues in the CDR3. J lost 4 bases, V lost 3 bases, and 2 bases had no gene match. DNA for the CDR3: TGTGCCAGCAGCTTGGGACAGGGGAGCACTGAAGCTTTCTTT. This gives the protein CASSLGQGSTEAFF. Full variable domain (missing parts from reference TRBV7-9 and TRBJ1-1): DTGVSQNPRHKITKRGQNVTFRCDPISEHNRLYWYRQTLGQGPEFLTYFQNEAQLEKSRLLSDRFSAERPKGSFSTLEIQRTEQGDSAMYLCASSLGQGSTEAFFGQGTRLTVV.

V gene TRBV10-3 combines with J gene TRBJ2-7, with D tentatively TRBD2 (5 bases). Germline lookup yields CDR1 ENHRY and CDR2 SYGVKD. The CDR3 consists of 13 residues. The V end lost 3 bases, the J end lost 7 bases, and 13 bases lay between the germline ends. The CDR3 loop is CAISDATRGEQYF. The CDR3 coding sequence is TGTGCCATCAGTGACGCGACCCGGGGAGAGCAGTACTTC.

This chain uses TRBV13 with TRBJ2-5, with D maybe TRBD2 (6 bases). V dropped 5 bases and J dropped 2 bases, with 30 bases sitting between them. CDR3 length equals 20 residues. From germline, CDR1 is PRHDT and CDR2 FYEKMQ (reference sequence). The CDR3 coding sequence is TGTGCCAGCAGCCCACGCTTCCTGGGCGGGAATAATAAAAGACAAGAGACCCAGTACTTC. This sequence encodes CASSPRFLGGNNKRQETQYF.

As concerns this clone: The same CDR3 can be traced to other DNA sequences in this sample. The chain uses TRBV5-1 and TRBJ2-5, with a tentative D call TRBD1 (5 bases). V lost 0 bases, J lost 4 bases, and 10 bases lay in between. The germline CDR1 and CDR2 sequences are SGHRS and YFSETQ. CDR3 length: 14 amino acids. As DNA, the CDR3 is TGCGCCAGCAGCTTGGTAGGGGCTGGAGAGACCCAGTACTTC. This encodes CASSLVGAGETQYF.

The chain carries TRBV13 and TRBJ2-7; 7 nucleotides align to TRBD2. Germline trimming cut 6 bases from V and 3 bases from J; bases unmatched to any gene: 8. Germline values: CDR1 PRHDT, CDR2 FYEKMQ (reference sequence). The CDR3 covers 14 residues. The CDR3 is CASSPTSAGYEQYF. The CDR3 DNA reads TGTGCCAGCAGTCCTACTAGCGCAGGCTACGAGCAGTACTTC.

The V call is TRBV30, the J call TRBJ1-6; tentative D call: TRBD1 (5 bases). There are 13 residues in the CDR3. V was clipped by 3 bases and J by 7 bases, with 10 bases between them. Germline CDR1 GTSNPN, CDR2 SVGIG (reference sequence). DNA for the CDR3: TGTGCCTGGAGAAGGGGTGTCAATTCACCCCTCCACTTT. Encoded protein: CAWRRGVNSPLHF.

This sequence joins TRBV28 and TRBJ1-1, with TRBD1 matching 7 bases. Germline-derived CDR1 and CDR2 are MDHEN and SYDVKM. V shed 6 bases and J 2 bases; nucleotides not matched to a gene: 9. CDR3 length: 15 amino acids. Here the CDR3 DNA reads TGTGCCAGCAGAGCCGGACAGGTCGAAAACACTGAAGCTTTCTTT. Its translation: CASRAGQVENTEAFF.

V is TRBV6-5 and J is TRBJ2-2, with no clear D. CDR1 is MNHEY and CDR2 is SVGAGI in the germline V gene. The CDR3 runs to 15 residues. Trimming pared 5 bases from V and 3 bases from J, leaving 13 bases between. CDR3 loop: CASSLVTPDTGELFF. CDR3 DNA: TGTGCCAGCAGTCTAGTCACCCCCGACACCGGGGAGCTGTTTTTT.

V gene TRBV6-1 combines with J gene TRBJ2-3; TRBD1 is a possible D gene (5 bases). Trimming took off 3 bases at V and 4 bases at J, with 8 bases between the two ends. Germline values: CDR1 MNHNS, CDR2 SASEGT. The CDR3 extends over 13 amino acids. CDR3 sequence reads: CASSDREPDTQYF. The CDR3 nucleotides are TGTGCCAGCAGTGACAGGGAACCAGATACGCAGTATTTT.

This chain connects TRBV29-1 to TRBJ1-1; the match to TRBD1 covers 9 bases. The CDR3 consists of 13 residues. Trimming removed 5 bases from V and 5 bases from J; junction bases left unmatched: 6. Per the germline V gene, CDR1 is SQVTM and CDR2 is ANQGSEA. This CDR3 reads CSVLPGQGTEAFF. In nucleotides, the CDR3 is TGCAGCGTTTTGCCGGGACAGGGAACTGAAGCTTTCTTT. The full variable domain, completed using reference TRBV29-1 and TRBJ1-1, is SAVISQKPSRDICQRGTSLTIQCQVDSQVTMMFWYRQQPGQSLTLIATANQGSEATYESGFVIDKFPISRPNLTFSTLTVSNMSPEDSSIYLCSVLPGQGTEAFFGQGTRLTVV.

The chain has TRBV28 and TRBJ1-2; D is unresolved. Trimming took off 10 bases at V and 5 bases at J, with 14 bases between the two ends. The germline V gene has CDR1 MDHEN and CDR2 SYDVKM. The CDR3 runs to 12 residues. DNA for the CDR3: TGTGCCACCTCGGAGGAGTGGTATGGCTACACCTTC. Protein: CATSEEWYGYTF.

This sequence joins TRBV9 and TRBJ2-1, with 8 bases aligning to TRBD1. Losses at the gene ends were 5 bases for V and 7 bases for J; bases not matched to a gene: 11. Germline assignment: CDR1 SGDLS and CDR2 YYNGEE. The CDR3 totals 15 residues. The DNA of the CDR3 is TGTGCCAGCAGTCTTGGAGACAGGGGTGTAAATGAGCAGTTCTTC. It specifies CASSLGDRGVNEQFF. The variable domain in full, with the rest retrieved from reference TRBV9 and TRBJ2-1, is DSGVTQTPKHLITATGQRVTLRCSPRSGDLSVYWYQQSLDQGLQFLIQYYNGEERAKGNILERFSAQQFPDLHSELNLSSLELGDSALYFCASSLGDRGVNEQFFGPGTRLTVL.

This sequence joins TRBV27 and TRBJ2-3; 7 nucleotides line up with TRBD1. The V and J ends lost 3 bases and 3 bases, in that order; junction bases with no gene match: 15. Per the germline V gene, CDR1 is MNHEY and CDR2 is SMNVEV (reference sequence). The CDR3 consists of 18 residues. The CDR3 DNA is TGTGCCAGCAGTTTTACCCCCCTCGACAGGGTGCAGACAGATACGCAGTATTTT. This gives the protein CASSFTPLDRVQTDTQYF.

CDR3 residues: CASSLDRNDGELFF. CDR3 coding DNA: TGTGCCAGCAGCTTAGACAGGAACGACGGGGAGCTGTTTTTT. The rearrangement joins TRBV11-1 to TRBJ2-2, with D possibly TRBD1 on 5 matching bases. This CDR3 region has 14 residues. Between the trimmed V and J ends, which lost 1 base and 7 bases, there was a span of 10 bases. Germline assignment: CDR1 SGHAT and CDR2 FQDESV (reference sequence).

The genes are TRBV27 and TRBJ2-2, with 7 nucleotides matching TRBD1. The CDR3 covers 16 residues. Trimming at V came to 0 bases and at J to 4 bases, leaving 5 bases not matched to a gene. CDR1 and CDR2 from the germline V gene are MNHEY and SMNVEV (reference sequence). This chain's CDR3 is CASSLSGTAFTGELFF. The CDR3, as DNA: TGTGCCAGCAGTTTATCCGGGACAGCTTTCACCGGGGAGCTGTTTTTT.

The V call is TRBV9, the J call TRBJ2-1; a possible D gene is TRBD2 (6 bases). V gave up 2 bases and J gave up 5 bases, with 14 bases separating them. The CDR3 loop spans 15 amino acids. Looked up from germline, CDR1 is SGDLS and CDR2 is YYNGEE. The CDR3 nucleotides read TGTGCCAGCAGCGTCTCTGGACTAAGGAACAATGAGCAGTTCTTC. Translating gives CASSVSGLRNNEQFF.

V and J are TRBV5-6 and TRBJ2-5, with TRBD1 matching over 8 bases. CDR1 and CDR2 (germline): SGHDT, YYEEEE. The CDR3 covers 14 residues. V lost 2 bases to trimming and J lost 5 bases; unmatched junction nucleotides: 5. CDR3 nucleotides: TGTGCCAGCAGCTTTCCGACAGGGGACGAGACCCAGTACTTC. This sequence encodes CASSFPTGDETQYF.

The V gene is TRBV9, the J gene TRBJ2-5; 15 bases are shared with TRBD2. V trimming: 2 bases; J trimming: 1 base; junction bases outside the gene matches: 3. Germline V gene data show CDR1 as SGDLS and CDR2 as YYNGEE. The CDR3 spans 17 residues. The CDR3 DNA follows: TGTGCCAGCAGCGTTGGGACTAGCGGGGGGATCCAAGAGACCCAGTACTTC. Protein: CASSVGTSGGIQETQYF.

The chain carries TRBV10-3 and TRBJ2-7; 10 nucleotides match TRBD1. V was clipped by 4 bases and J by 6 bases; unmatched bases: 9. The CDR3 sequence is 15 residues long. Per the germline V gene, CDR1 is ENHRY and CDR2 is SYGVKD. CDR3 sequence reads: CAISAPRDRGCEQYF. The CDR3 DNA reads as TGTGCCATCAGTGCCCCCCGGGACAGGGGCTGCGAGCAGTACTTC.

In this sample, this clone turned up once. The J gene is TRBJ2-5, the V gene TRBV7-8; TRBD2 aligns across 12 bases. CDR3 length: 16 amino acids. Germline CDR1 is SGHVS and CDR2 is FQNEAQ. The V segment lost 5 bases and the J segment 1 base; nucleotides outside the gene matches: 5. CDR3 sequence (DNA): TGTGCCAGCAGCCCGTGGACTAGCGGGGTCCAAGAGACCCAGTACTTC. This gives the protein CASSPWTSGVQETQYF.

V gene TRBV28 combines with J gene TRBJ2-3; 7 bases are a match to TRBD2. V lost 3 bases, J lost 5 bases, and 8 bases stayed unmatched. CDR3 size: 15 residues. Germline assignment: CDR1 MDHEN and CDR2 SYDVKM. The CDR3 DNA is TGTGCCAGCAGTTTGGGGGGGAGGGAAGGAGATACGCAGTATTTT. Protein product: CASSLGGREGDTQYF.

CDR3 amino acids: CASSGLPGVQETQYF. The CDR3 DNA is TGTGCCAGCAGTGGATTGCCGGGGGTCCAAGAGACCCAGTACTTC. The chain employs TRBV6-1 and TRBJ2-5, with D possibly TRBD2 on 6 matching bases. V lost 4 bases and J lost 1, with 13 bases in between. The CDR3 is 15 amino acids. Germline-derived CDR1 and CDR2 are MNHNS and SASEGT.

The rearrangement joins TRBV15 to TRBJ2-1; 9 nucleotides align to TRBD2. The CDR3 is 15 residues long. The germline V gene encodes CDR1 LNHNV and CDR2 YYDKDF (reference sequence). After removal of 6 bases from V and 3 bases from J, the junction contained 6 bases not matched to a gene. CDR3 region: CATRSSGGRYNEQFF. The CDR3 DNA follows: TGTGCCACCAGGTCGAGCGGGGGGCGCTACAATGAGCAGTTCTTC.

This rearrangement joins TRBV19 to TRBJ1-5; no definite D call. This CDR3 has 13 residues. V lost 8 bases, J lost 5 bases, and 13 bases lay in between. Germline V CDR1 and CDR2: LNHDA, SQIVND (reference sequence). CDR3 nucleotides: TGTGCCAGTTCAGAATTACGGGATCAGCCCCAGCATTTT. Translation gives CASSELRDQPQHF.

The chain couples TRBV7-6 to TRBJ2-2; D is perhaps TRBD2 (6 bases). V lost 2 bases, J lost 6 bases, and 10 bases lay in between. This CDR3 has 14 residues. In germline, CDR1 is SGHVS, CDR2 FNYEAQ. The CDR3, as DNA: TGTGCCAGCAGCTTATACGGGGGTGCCGGGGAGCTGTTTTTT. Translation: CASSLYGGAGELFF.

Here the CDR3 reads CAWSVRGGLIETQYF. CDR3 bases: TGTGCCTGGAGTGTTCGCGGGGGGCTAATAGAGACCCAGTACTTC. The genes are TRBV30 and TRBJ2-5; 8 bases line up with TRBD2. V was pared by 0 bases and J by 4 bases, with 7 bases of the junction left unmatched. There are 15 residues in the CDR3. Germline lookup yields CDR1 GTSNPN and CDR2 SVGIG (reference sequence). Full variable domain (outside the CDR3, taken from reference TRBV30 and TRBJ2-5): SQTIHQWPATLVQPVGSPLSLECTVEGTSNPNLYWYRQAAGRGLQLLFYSVGIGQISSEVPQNLSASRPQDRQFILSSKKLLLSDSGFYLCAWSVRGGLIETQYFGPGTRLLVL.

This chain connects TRBV4-3 to TRBJ1-1, with D possibly TRBD1 on 6 matching bases. Deletions cut 3 bases from V and 0 bases from J, with 20 bases between. The germline gives CDR1 LGHNA, CDR2 YSLEER. The CDR3 is 18 amino acids. This CDR3 reads CASSHEPGTWSLNTEAFF. CDR3 nucleotides: TGCGCCAGCAGCCACGAGCCTGGGACATGGAGCTTGAACACTGAAGCTTTCTTT.